This entry lists 20 T cell receptor beta chains sequenced from one sample in a study of OX40 agonist ivuxolimab in advanced cancers. The protocol was immunoSEQ multiplex PCR, while the TCRdb copy is restricted to in-frame clones and leaves out a portion. The data contain about 84,000 clones, more than 70% of them singletons. This specimen consisted of CD4+ or CD8+ T cells sorted from blood, obtained in a trial of the OX40 agonist ivuxolimab. The receptors derive from an adult with an advanced solid tumor such as melanoma, head and neck, liver or kidney cancer.

V is TRBV7-8 and J is TRBJ2-5; D is possibly TRBD1 (6 bases). With 1 base removed from V and 4 bases from J, the gap between germline ends came to 16 bases. Germline V CDR1 and CDR2: SGHVS, FQNEAQ. The CDR3 has 16 residues. CDR3: CASSLGPRGRGETQYF. DNA of the CDR3: TGTGCCAGCAGCTTAGGCCCCAGGGGCCGGGGAGAGACCCAGTACTTC.

The rearrangement links TRBV27 to TRBJ1-5, with a tentative D call TRBD1 (5 bases). This CDR3 is built from 13 residues. Trimming stripped 3 bases from V and 4 bases from J, with 7 bases between. Germline V CDR1 and CDR2: MNHEY, SMNVEV (reference sequence). CDR3 in amino acids: CASSFGGNQPQHF. The CDR3 DNA follows: TGTGCCAGCAGTTTTGGGGGGAATCAGCCCCAGCATTTT.

The rearrangement uses TRBV5-1 and TRBJ2-1; D possibly corresponds to TRBD1 (5 bases). CDR3 size: 15 residues. Trimming cost V 0 bases and J 1 base, with 8 bases left between them. The V gene's germline CDR1 is SGHRS and CDR2 YFSETQ. The CDR3 spells CASSLVQGSYNEQFF. CDR3 DNA sequence: TGCGCCAGCAGCTTGGTGCAGGGTTCCTACAATGAGCAGTTCTTC.

The chain couples TRBV9 to TRBJ1-3, with 9 bases that match TRBD1. The CDR3 contains 16 residues. Germline V gene lookup returns CDR1 SGDLS and CDR2 YYNGEE. J lost 4 bases, V lost 1 base, and 6 bases had no gene match. CDR3 protein: CASSVTGGAQGNTIYF. CDR3 in DNA: TGTGCCAGCAGCGTAACAGGGGGCGCACAAGGAAACACCATATATTTT. The full variable domain, in which reference TRBV9 and TRBJ1-3 provide the parts outside the CDR3, is DSGVTQTPKHLITATGQRVTLRCSPRSGDLSVYWYQQSLDQGLQFLIQYYNGEERAKGNILERFSAQQFPDLHSELNLSSLELGDSALYFCASSVTGGAQGNTIYFGEGSWLTVV.

The rearrangement uses TRBV27 and TRBJ2-3, with no clear D. The CDR3 extends over 16 amino acids. Trimming left V 11 bases short and J 0 bases short, with 21 bases between. Germline lookup yields CDR1 MNHEY and CDR2 SMNVEV (reference sequence). The CDR3 spells CALPTGTSSSTDTQYF. CDR3 nucleotides: TGTGCCCTTCCAACCGGCACCAGCAGCAGCACAGATACGCAGTATTTT.

The chain couples TRBV5-1 to TRBJ1-2; D is undetermined. Germline values: CDR1 SGHRS, CDR2 YFSETQ. The V gene lost 4 bases and the J gene lost 0 bases, with 10 bases spanning the gap. The CDR3 covers 14 residues. The DNA of the CDR3 is TGCGCCAGCAGCCCCCCGACGGCTAACTATGGCTACACCTTC. Translation gives CASSPPTANYGYTF. Full variable domain (rest looked up from reference TRBV5-1 and TRBJ1-2): KAGVTQTPRYLIKTRGQQVTLSCSPISGHRSVSWYQQTPGQGLQFLFEYFSETQRNKGNFPGRFSGRQFSNSRSEMNVSTLELGDSALYLCASSPPTANYGYTFGSGTRLTVV.

This chain joins TRBV7-6 and TRBJ1-5, with D hard to call. This CDR3 is built from 13 residues. Germline loops: CDR1 SGHVS, CDR2 FNYEAQ. Trimming cost V 1 base and J 5 bases, with 6 bases left between them. CDR3 in DNA: TGTGCCAGCAGCTTAGAATGGGATCAGCCCCAGCATTTT. This gives the protein CASSLEWDQPQHF.

The chain carries TRBV7-9 and TRBJ2-7; 9 bases fit TRBD1. The CDR3 sequence is 14 residues long. CDR1 is SEHNR, CDR2 FQNEAQ, per germline (reference sequence). V shed 5 bases and J 1 base; nucleotides not matched to a gene: 3. CDR3 region: CASSPGTGSYEQYF. The CDR3 nucleotides read TGTGCCAGCAGCCCCGGGACAGGGTCCTACGAGCAGTACTTC.

V and J are TRBV29-1 and TRBJ2-5, with D uncertain. CDR1 is SQVTM, CDR2 ANQGSEA, per germline. This CDR3 is 13 amino acids long. V gave up 6 bases and J gave up 3 bases, with 14 bases separating them. CDR3 region: CSVSRVTKETQYF. CDR3 nucleotides: TGCAGCGTCTCCAGAGTGACCAAAGAGACCCAGTACTTC.

The chain recombines TRBV27 with TRBJ2-3; 8 bases fit TRBD2. CDR3 length equals 15 residues. Unmatched junction bases numbered 12, after V lost 5 bases and J lost 8 bases. Germline assignment: CDR1 MNHEY and CDR2 SMNVEV (reference sequence). The CDR3 DNA reads TGTGCCAGCAGTGGTTACTTAGCGGGGATGGGTACGCAGTATTTT. It specifies CASSGYLAGMGTQYF.

The CDR3, as DNA: TGTGCCAGCAGCTTTCGGGACACAGATACGCAGTATTTT. Amino acids: CASSFRDTDTQYF. The chain uses TRBV11-1 and TRBJ2-3; possibly TRBD2 for D (5 bases). Germline CDR1 SGHAT, CDR2 FQDESV (reference sequence). This CDR3 spans 13 amino acids. Trimming cost V 3 bases and J 2 bases, with 6 bases left between them.

This chain links TRBV5-1 with TRBJ2-1; 10 bases are shared with TRBD1. The CDR3 runs to 15 residues. Germline-derived CDR1 and CDR2 are SGHRS and YFSETQ. Germline trimming cut 4 bases from V and 6 bases from J; bases unmatched to any gene: 7. In nucleotides, the CDR3 is TGCGCCAGCAGCAACCGGGACAGGGGCGTCAATGAGCAGTTCTTC. It yields the protein CASSNRDRGVNEQFF.

This rearrangement joins TRBV16 to TRBJ1-5; D is uncertain. CDR3 length equals 14 residues. V was cut by 0 bases and J by 5 bases, with 8 bases left in between. Germline V gene sequence: CDR1 KGHSY, CDR2 FQNENV. CDR3 in DNA: TGTGCCAGCAGCCAATCGGCGGGCGATCAGCCCCAGCATTTT. Protein: CASSQSAGDQPQHF.

The rearrangement links TRBV4-2 to TRBJ1-4; TRBD1 might be the D (5 bases). The V end was cut by 4 bases, the J end by 0 bases, with 6 bases between. The CDR3 length is 14 residues. Per germline, CDR1 LGHNA and CDR2 YNFKEQ. The CDR3 here is CASSPGATNEKLFF. The CDR3 nucleotides are TGTGCCAGCAGCCCGGGGGCAACTAATGAAAAACTGTTTTTT.

The rearrangement links TRBV29-1 to TRBJ2-1, with 14 bases fitting TRBD2. CDR3 size: 15 residues. With V trimmed by 5 bases and J by 6 bases, 6 bases remained unmatched. Germline V gives CDR1 SQVTM, CDR2 ANQGSEA. The CDR3 is CSVRTSGGYSNEQFF. The CDR3 bases are TGCAGCGTTCGGACTAGCGGGGGGTATTCCAATGAGCAGTTCTTC.

This sequence joins TRBV28 and TRBJ2-1, with 9 positions matching TRBD2. Per the germline V gene, CDR1 is MDHEN and CDR2 is SYDVKM. The CDR3 runs 16 residues. J gave up 9 bases and V 3 bases, and 12 bases lay outside the gene matches. CDR3 residues: CASSFLAGGLRGEQFF. The CDR3 DNA reads as TGTGCCAGCAGTTTTCTGGCGGGAGGGCTTAGGGGTGAGCAGTTCTTC. The variable domain in full, completed from reference TRBV28 and TRBJ2-1, reads DVKVTQSSRYLVKRTGEKVFLECVQDMDHENMFWYRQDPGLGLRLIYFSYDVKMKEKGDIPEGYSVSREKKERFSLILESASTNQTSMYLCASSFLAGGLRGEQFFGPGTRLTVL.

This clone was recorded a few times. The CDR3 here is CAWRLGGATGELFF. The CDR3, as DNA: TGTGCCTGGAGGCTCGGGGGAGCCACCGGGGAGCTGTTTTTT. V usage is TRBV30 and J usage is TRBJ2-2, with D possibly matching TRBD2 (6 bases). Trimming stripped 3 bases from V and 4 bases from J, with 12 bases between. The CDR3 spans 14 residues. Looked up from germline, CDR1 is GTSNPN and CDR2 is SVGIG (reference sequence).

This chain joins TRBV5-1 and TRBJ2-7, with D possibly being TRBD2 (6 bases). The germline V gene encodes CDR1 SGHRS and CDR2 YFSETQ. The CDR3 is 15 residues long. Between the trimmed V and J ends, which lost 0 bases and 0 bases, there was a span of 10 bases. The CDR3 sequence is CASSLDATSSYEQYF. In DNA form, the CDR3 reads TGCGCCAGCAGCTTGGACGCGACTAGCTCCTACGAGCAGTACTTC.

The J gene is TRBJ2-7, the V gene TRBV7-9; a possible D gene is TRBD1 (6 bases). Germline assignment: CDR1 SEHNR and CDR2 FQNEAQ (reference sequence). The CDR3 is made up of 14 amino acids. Trimming cost V 6 bases and J 2 bases, with 14 bases left between them. CDR3 region: CASSPRQGPYEQYF. The CDR3 region has the DNA TGTGCCAGCAGTCCTAGGCAGGGGCCCTACGAGCAGTACTTC.

This chain connects TRBV7-9 to TRBJ2-3; 13 bases match TRBD2. The CDR3 has 16 amino acids. CDR1 is SEHNR and CDR2 is FQNEAQ in the germline V gene (reference sequence). V lost 5 bases, J lost 4 bases, and 6 bases stayed unmatched. The CDR3 loop reads CASSRTSGRISDTQYF. CDR3 sequence (DNA): TGTGCCAGCAGCCGGACTAGCGGGAGAATTTCAGATACGCAGTATTTT.